Below, one T cell receptor beta chain is given with its context. The V gene's germline CDR1 is SEHNR and CDR2 FQNEAQ (reference sequence). The V gene end was trimmed by 4 bases and the J gene end by 9 bases; junction bases not matched to a gene: 7. The CDR3 totals 13 residues. Naive CD8 cells lacked CD45RO, underwent positive selection for CCR7 and left out terminally differentiated effector memory CD45RA+ cells. This sample stems from a study of shared clonotypes between healthy human individuals. Execution of the assay was at deep level. Libraries were prepared by immunoSEQ multiplex PCR; TCRdb keeps only in-frame clonotypes and omits some of them. The sample lists roughly 850,000 clones; 90% to 97% were seen once.

Sequenced input: naive CD8+ T cells sorted from blood. The sequence derives from a man aged 25 to 45 in good health. The chain combines TRBV7-9 with TRBJ2-5; 8 nucleotides agree with TRBD1. The CDR3 nucleotides are TGTGCCAGCAGCTCGGGACAGGCAAAGGCCCAGTACTTC. As protein: CASSSGQAKAQYF. The complete variable domain, with remaining parts taken from reference TRBV7-9 and TRBJ2-5, reads DTGVSQNPRHKITKRGQNVTFRCDPISEHNRLYWYRQTLGQGPEFLTYFQNEAQLEKSRLLSDRFSAERPKGSFSTLEIQRTEQGDSAMYLCASSSGQAKAQYFGPGTRLLVL.